Following are 2 T cell receptor beta chains from one sample sequenced in a study of post-analysis software for immune sequencing data. Unique molecular identifiers had been added to the TCR beta cDNA libraries. TCRdb ran MiXCR on the PCR reads and lists one entry per CDR3 protein. There are some 890,000 distinct CDR3 sequences in the sample; roughly half occur only once, and over 4% lies in the top ten. Study-wide points: About five TRBV segments occurring more often in patients than controls included TRBV5-6, TRBV5-1 and TRBV20-1.

Their cognate antigens are unknown. Sequencing input: blood. These receptors all stem from a girl aged 5-17 years with multiple sclerosis.

This clonotype has a handful of counts. The J gene is TRBJ2-5, the V gene TRBV15, with D perhaps being TRBD1 or TRBD2 (5 bases each). V lost 0 bases, J lost 3 bases, and 11 bases lay in between. The length of the CDR3 is 15 residues. Germline-derived CDR1 and CDR2 are LNHNV and YYDKDF (reference sequence). The CDR3 protein is CATSRDPGREETQYF. The CDR3 DNA is TGTGCCACCAGCAGAGATCCGGGACGGGAAGAGACCCAGTACTTC.

This sequence joins TRBV10-3 and TRBJ2-1; 9 nucleotides agree with TRBD2. CDR1 ENHRY and CDR2 SYGVKD come from the germline V gene. The CDR3 extends over 16 amino acids. With V trimmed by 6 bases and J by 7 bases, 13 bases remained unmatched. The CDR3 region is CAISSGSGRLGNEQFF. CDR3 in DNA: TGTGCCATCAGCTCCGGGAGCGGGAGGTTGGGGAATGAGCAGTTCTTC.